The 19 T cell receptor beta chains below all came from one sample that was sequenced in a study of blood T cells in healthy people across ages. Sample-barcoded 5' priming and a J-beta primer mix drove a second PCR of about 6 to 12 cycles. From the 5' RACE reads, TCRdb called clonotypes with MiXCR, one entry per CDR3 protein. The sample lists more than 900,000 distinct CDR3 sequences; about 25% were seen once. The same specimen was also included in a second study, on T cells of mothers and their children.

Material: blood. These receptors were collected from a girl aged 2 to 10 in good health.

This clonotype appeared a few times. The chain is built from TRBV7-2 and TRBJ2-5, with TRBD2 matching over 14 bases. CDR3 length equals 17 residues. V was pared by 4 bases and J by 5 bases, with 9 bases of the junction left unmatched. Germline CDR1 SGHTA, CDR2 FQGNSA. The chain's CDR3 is CASSSRLAGGPGETQYF. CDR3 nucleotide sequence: TGTGCCAGCAGCTCCCGACTAGCGGGGGGGCCTGGGGAGACCCAGTACTTC.

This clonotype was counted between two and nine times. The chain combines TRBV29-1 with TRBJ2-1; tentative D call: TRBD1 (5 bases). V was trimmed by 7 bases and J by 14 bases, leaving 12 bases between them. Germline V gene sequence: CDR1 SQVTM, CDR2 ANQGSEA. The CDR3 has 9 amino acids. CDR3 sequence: CSDHRSEFF. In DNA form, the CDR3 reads TGCAGCGACCACAGGTCCGAGTTCTTC.

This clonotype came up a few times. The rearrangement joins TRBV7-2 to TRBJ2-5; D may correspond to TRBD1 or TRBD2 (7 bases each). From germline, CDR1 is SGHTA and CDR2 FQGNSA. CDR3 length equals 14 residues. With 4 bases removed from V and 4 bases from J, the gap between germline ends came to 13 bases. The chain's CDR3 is CASSWGRGRETQYF. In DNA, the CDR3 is TGTGCCAGCAGCTGGGGGAGGGGGCGAGAGACCCAGTACTTC.

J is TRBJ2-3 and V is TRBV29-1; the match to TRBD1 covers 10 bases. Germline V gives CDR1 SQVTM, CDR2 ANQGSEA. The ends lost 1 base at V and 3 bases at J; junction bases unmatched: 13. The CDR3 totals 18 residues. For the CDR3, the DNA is TGCAGCGTTGAAGCGATTTTCGGACAGGGGGGTTTTACAGATACGCAGTATTTT. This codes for CSVEAIFGQGGFTDTQYF.

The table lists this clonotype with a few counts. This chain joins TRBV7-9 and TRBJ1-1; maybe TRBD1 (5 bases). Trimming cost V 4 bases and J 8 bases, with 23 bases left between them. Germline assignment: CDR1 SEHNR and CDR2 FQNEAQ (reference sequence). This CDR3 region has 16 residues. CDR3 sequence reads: CASSYRQVTDKQEAFF. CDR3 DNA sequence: TGTGCCAGCAGCTATCGCCAGGTGACAGACAAACAAGAAGCTTTCTTT.

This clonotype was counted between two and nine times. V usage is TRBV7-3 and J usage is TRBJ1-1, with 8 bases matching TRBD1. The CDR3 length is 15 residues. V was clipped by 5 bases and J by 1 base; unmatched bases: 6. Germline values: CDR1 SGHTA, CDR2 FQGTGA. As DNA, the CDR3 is TGTGCCAGCAGCCGGTCCGGGACAGGGAACACTGAAGCTTTCTTT. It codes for CASSRSGTGNTEAFF. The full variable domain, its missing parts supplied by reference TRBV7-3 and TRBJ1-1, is GAGVSQTPSNKVTEKGKYVELRCDPISGHTALYWYRQSLGQGPEFLIYFQGTGAADDSGLPNDRFFAVRPEGSVSTLKIQRTERGDSAVYLCASSRSGTGNTEAFFGQGTRLTVV.

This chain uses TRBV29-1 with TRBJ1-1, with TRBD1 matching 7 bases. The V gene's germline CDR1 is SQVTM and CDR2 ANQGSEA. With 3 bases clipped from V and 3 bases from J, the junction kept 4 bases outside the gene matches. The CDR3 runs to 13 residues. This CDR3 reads CSVDGTVYTEAFF. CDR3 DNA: TGCAGCGTTGATGGGACAGTTTACACTGAAGCTTTCTTT.

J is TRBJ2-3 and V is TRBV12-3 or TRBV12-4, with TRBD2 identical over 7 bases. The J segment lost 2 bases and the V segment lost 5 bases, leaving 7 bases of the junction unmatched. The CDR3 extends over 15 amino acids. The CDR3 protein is CASSVGLSHTDTQYF. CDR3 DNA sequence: TGTGCCAGCAGTGTGGGACTATCCCACACAGATACGCAGTATTTT.

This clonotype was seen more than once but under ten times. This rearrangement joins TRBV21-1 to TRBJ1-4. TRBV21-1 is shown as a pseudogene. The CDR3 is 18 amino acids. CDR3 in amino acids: CASSKARVPHKANEKLFF. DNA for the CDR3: TGTGCCAGCAGCAAAGCGCGAGTCCCGCACAAAGCCAATGAAAAACTGTTTTTT.

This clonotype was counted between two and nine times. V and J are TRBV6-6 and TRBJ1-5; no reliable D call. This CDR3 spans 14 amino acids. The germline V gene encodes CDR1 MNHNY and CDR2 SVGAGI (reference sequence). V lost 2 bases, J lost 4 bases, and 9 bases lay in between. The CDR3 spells CASSYGDENQPQHF. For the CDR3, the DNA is TGTGCCAGCAGTTACGGAGACGAGAATCAGCCCCAGCATTTT.

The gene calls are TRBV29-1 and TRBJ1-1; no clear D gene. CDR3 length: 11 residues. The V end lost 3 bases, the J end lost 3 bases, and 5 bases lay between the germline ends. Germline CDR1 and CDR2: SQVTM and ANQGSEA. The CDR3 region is CSVDSDTEAFF. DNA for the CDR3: TGCAGCGTTGACTCGGACACTGAAGCTTTCTTT.

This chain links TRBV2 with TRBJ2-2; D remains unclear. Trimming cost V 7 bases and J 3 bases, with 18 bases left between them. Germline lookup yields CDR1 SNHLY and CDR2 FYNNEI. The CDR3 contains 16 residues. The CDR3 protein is CASILDAAPYTGELFF. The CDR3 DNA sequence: TGTGCCAGCATTCTAGACGCGGCACCTTACACCGGGGAGCTGTTTTTT.

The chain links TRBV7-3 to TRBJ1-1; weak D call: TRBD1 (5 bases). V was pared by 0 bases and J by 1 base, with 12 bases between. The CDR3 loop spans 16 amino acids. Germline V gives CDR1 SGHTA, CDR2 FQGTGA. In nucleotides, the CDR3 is TGTGCCAGCAGCTTAACTGGGGGGGGAAAGAACACTGAAGCTTTCTTT. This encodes CASSLTGGGKNTEAFF.

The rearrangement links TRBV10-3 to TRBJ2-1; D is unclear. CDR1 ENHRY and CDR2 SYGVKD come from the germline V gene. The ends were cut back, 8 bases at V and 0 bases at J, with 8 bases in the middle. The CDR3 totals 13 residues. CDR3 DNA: TGTGCCATCGAGGACGTCTCCTACAATGAGCAGTTCTTC. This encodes CAIEDVSYNEQFF.

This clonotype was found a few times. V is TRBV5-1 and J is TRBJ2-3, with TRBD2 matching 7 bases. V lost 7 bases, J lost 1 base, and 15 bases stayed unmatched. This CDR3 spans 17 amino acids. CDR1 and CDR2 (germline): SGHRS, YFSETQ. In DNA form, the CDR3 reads TGCGCCAGCGCTAACATAGGGAGGGCCGATGGCACAGATACGCAGTATTTT. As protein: CASANIGRADGTDTQYF.

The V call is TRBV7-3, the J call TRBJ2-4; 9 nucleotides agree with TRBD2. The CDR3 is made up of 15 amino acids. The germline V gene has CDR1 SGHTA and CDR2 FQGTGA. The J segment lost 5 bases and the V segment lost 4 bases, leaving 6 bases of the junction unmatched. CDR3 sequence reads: CASSSYSGSQNIQYF. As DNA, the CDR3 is TGTGCCAGCAGCTCCTATAGCGGGAGCCAAAACATTCAGTACTTC. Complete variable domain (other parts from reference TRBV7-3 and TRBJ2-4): GAGVSQTPSNKVTEKGKYVELRCDPISGHTALYWYRQSLGQGPEFLIYFQGTGAADDSGLPNDRFFAVRPEGSVSTLKIQRTERGDSAVYLCASSSYSGSQNIQYFGAGTRLSVL.

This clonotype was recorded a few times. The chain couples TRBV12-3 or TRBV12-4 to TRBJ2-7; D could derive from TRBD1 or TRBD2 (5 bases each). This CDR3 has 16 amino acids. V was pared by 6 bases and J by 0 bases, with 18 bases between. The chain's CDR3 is CASSRGDGRRSYEQYF. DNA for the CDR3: TGTGCCAGCAGCCGAGGGGACGGCCGACGCTCCTACGAGCAGTACTTC.

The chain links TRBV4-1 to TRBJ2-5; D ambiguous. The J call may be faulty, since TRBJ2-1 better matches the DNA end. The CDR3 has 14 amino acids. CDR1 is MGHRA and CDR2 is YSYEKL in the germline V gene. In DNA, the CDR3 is TGCGCCAGCAGCCAACCTTTAGAAAGTCATGAGCAGTTCTTC. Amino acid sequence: CASSQPLESHEQFF.

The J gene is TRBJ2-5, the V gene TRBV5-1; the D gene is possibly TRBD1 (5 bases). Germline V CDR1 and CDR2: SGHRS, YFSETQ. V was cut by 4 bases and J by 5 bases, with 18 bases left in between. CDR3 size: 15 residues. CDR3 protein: CASSPGQILRETQYF. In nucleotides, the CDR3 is TGCGCCAGCAGCCCCGGACAAATACTGCGGGAGACCCAGTACTTC.